One and the same sample provided the 23 T cell receptor beta chains below, sequenced in a study of OX40 agonist ivuxolimab in advanced cancers. The data were produced by immunoSEQ multiplex PCR, yet TCRdb's version contains in-frame clones alone and is incomplete. The top ten hold about 14% of the sample, which has roughly 39,000 clones, about 88% seen once. The sequenced sample was CD4+ or CD8+ T cells sorted from blood, obtained in a trial of the OX40 agonist ivuxolimab. Every receptor here comes from an adult with an advanced solid tumor such as melanoma, head and neck, liver or kidney cancer.

This chain links TRBV4-1 with TRBJ1-4; D might be TRBD1 (6 bases). Germline CDR1 MGHRA, CDR2 YSYEKL. The V end was cut by 1 base, the J end by 1 base, with 10 bases between. The CDR3 spans 16 residues. The CDR3, as DNA: TGCGCCAGCAGCCAAGGGCAGGGGCGAACTAATGAAAAACTGTTTTTT. This translates into CASSQGQGRTNEKLFF.

A few counts support this clone. The DNA is omitted, as the CDR3 cannot be located on it reliably, and the CDR3 follows TCRdb's listing. The CDR3 spells CASSDLAVEKLFF. V and J are TRBV2 and TRBJ1-4; the D call of TRBD1 is as the table states it, not checked on the DNA. The CDR3 spans 13 amino acids, including both terminal residues. Germline-derived CDR1 and CDR2 are SNHLY and FYNNEI.

This clone appeared a single time. The chain recombines TRBV10-1 with TRBJ2-4; D ambiguous. This CDR3 is built from 13 residues. Trimming took 2 bases from V and 5 from J, leaving 7 bases between them. Germline values: CDR1 WNHNN, CDR2 SYGVQD (reference sequence). The CDR3 spells CASSEDGQNIQYF. In DNA, the CDR3 is TGCGCCAGCAGTGAGGACGGGCAAAACATTCAGTACTTC.

This rearrangement joins TRBV11-2 to TRBJ1-4; D ambiguous. This CDR3 comprises 14 residues. Trimming removed 0 bases at V and 7 bases at J, with 9 bases between. Per the germline V gene, CDR1 is SGHAT and CDR2 is FQNNGV. The CDR3 coding sequence is TGTGCCAGCAGCTTAGATTACAGTACTGAAAAACTGTTTTTT. Translation: CASSLDYSTEKLFF.

V gene TRBV7-3 combines with J gene TRBJ2-7; D remains unclear. Germline assignment: CDR1 SGHTA and CDR2 FQGTGA. Trimming cost V 2 bases and J 0 bases, with 5 bases left between them. CDR3 length equals 13 residues. The CDR3 sequence: CASSLPNSYEQYF. The CDR3 DNA sequence: TGTGCCAGCAGCTTACCCAACTCCTACGAGCAGTACTTC.

The rearrangement links TRBV29-1 to TRBJ2-7, with TRBD1 matching 9 bases. Trimming removed 4 bases from V and 3 bases from J; junction bases left unmatched: 4. Germline loops: CDR1 SQVTM, CDR2 ANQGSEA. The CDR3 runs to 13 residues. CDR3 nucleotide sequence: TGCAGCGTTGCAGGACAGGGGATCTACGAGCAGTACTTC. It translates to CSVAGQGIYEQYF.

This chain joins TRBV27 and TRBJ1-2, with D possibly matching TRBD1 (5 bases). The CDR3 totals 13 residues. Looked up from germline, CDR1 is MNHEY and CDR2 is SMNVEV (reference sequence). The germline V and J ends were trimmed by 4 bases and 5 bases, with 11 bases remaining between them. For the CDR3, the DNA is TGTGCCAGCAGTTCCACAGGTTCTTATGGCTACACCTTC. Protein sequence: CASSSTGSYGYTF.

This sequence joins TRBV6-6 and TRBJ1-2; no definite D call. The CDR3 has 14 residues. Looked up from germline, CDR1 is MNHNY and CDR2 is SVGAGI (reference sequence). Deletions cut 2 bases from V and 0 bases from J, with 7 bases between. CDR3 amino acids: CASSYKGTNYGYTF. The CDR3 region has the DNA TGTGCCAGCAGTTACAAGGGAACTAACTATGGCTACACCTTC.

The J gene is TRBJ1-4, the V gene TRBV7-6; 8 bases are a match to TRBD1. This CDR3 is 15 amino acids long. V was pared by 4 bases and J by 7 bases, with 8 bases of the junction left unmatched. CDR1 is SGHVS and CDR2 is FNYEAQ in the germline V gene. The CDR3 sequence is CASSSIQGASEKLFF. In DNA form, the CDR3 reads TGTGCCAGCAGCTCCATTCAGGGGGCTAGTGAAAAACTGTTTTTT.

CDR3 nucleotides: TGTGCCATCAGTGGGTCCGGGACAAGCCAAGAGACCCAGTACTTC. This translates into CAISGSGTSQETQYF. The chain employs TRBV10-3 and TRBJ2-5; perhaps TRBD1 as D (6 bases). The CDR3 totals 15 residues. Trimming removed 4 bases from V and 1 base from J, with 13 bases in between. The V gene's germline CDR1 is ENHRY and CDR2 SYGVKD.

This chain joins TRBV2 and TRBJ2-1; 9 bases align to TRBD2. V lost 8 bases to trimming and J lost 4 bases; unmatched junction nucleotides: 9. The CDR3 has 15 residues. Germline loops: CDR1 SNHLY, CDR2 FYNNEI. CDR3: CASQLLAGGYNEQFF. The CDR3 DNA is TGTGCCAGCCAACTTCTGGCGGGAGGGTACAATGAGCAGTTCTTC.

The chain combines TRBV28 with TRBJ2-3, with TRBD1 matching over 9 bases. The CDR3 sequence is 14 residues long. Per germline, CDR1 MDHEN and CDR2 SYDVKM. Unmatched junction bases numbered 7, after V lost 6 bases and J lost 6 bases. The CDR3: CASRSWTGVDTQYF. CDR3 coding DNA: TGTGCCAGCAGGAGTTGGACAGGGGTCGATACGCAGTATTTT.

The CDR3, as DNA: TGCGCCAGCAGCTTGGATGGTAGCGGGAGTGGGGATGAGCAGTTCTTC. It yields the protein CASSLDGSGSGDEQFF. The chain links TRBV5-1 to TRBJ2-1; the match to TRBD2 covers 9 bases. V was clipped by 0 bases and J by 8 bases; unmatched bases: 9. The CDR3 contains 16 residues. The germline gives CDR1 SGHRS, CDR2 YFSETQ. The full variable domain, rest sourced from reference TRBV5-1 and TRBJ2-1, is KAGVTQTPRYLIKTRGQQVTLSCSPISGHRSVSWYQQTPGQGLQFLFEYFSETQRNKGNFPGRFSGRQFSNSRSEMNVSTLELGDSALYLCASSLDGSGSGDEQFFGPGTRLTVL.

This clone is judged medium-sized (0.01 to 0.1%). Mismatch with germline at one junction end may stem from a read error. V is TRBV28 and J is TRBJ2-7; TRBD1 agrees at 9 bases. The CDR3 consists of 12 residues. Germline CDR1 MDHEN, CDR2 SYDVKM. CDR3 protein: CASSFPRTGAHF. In nucleotides, the CDR3 is TGTGCCAGCAGTTTCCCTAGGACAGGGGCACACTTC.

The V gene is TRBV18, the J gene TRBJ1-1; D unclear. Germline V gene sequence: CDR1 KGHSH, CDR2 LQKENI. This CDR3 spans 12 amino acids. V dropped 3 bases and J dropped 3 bases, with 5 bases sitting between them. The CDR3 DNA reads as TGTGCCAGCTCACCGCTGGACACTGAAGCTTTCTTT. Protein sequence: CASSPLDTEAFF. Variable domain in full (rest from reference TRBV18 and TRBJ1-1): NAGVMQNPRHLVRRRGQEARLRCSPMKGHSHVYWYRQLPEEGLKFMVYLQKENIIDESGMPKERFSAEFPKEGPSILRIQQVVRGDSAAYFCASSPLDTEAFFGQGTRLTVV.

The chain combines TRBV30 with TRBJ2-5, with D tentatively TRBD2 (6 bases). This CDR3 region has 15 residues. The germline V and J ends were trimmed by 2 bases and 5 bases, with 18 bases remaining between them. Germline V lookup: CDR1 GTSNPN, CDR2 SVGIG (reference sequence). CDR3 nucleotides: TGTGCCTGGAGTACCGGGGACTGGCTGACCGAGACCCAGTACTTC. Protein product: CAWSTGDWLTETQYF.

The chain uses TRBV5-6 and TRBJ1-6; a possible D gene is TRBD1 (6 bases). V was pared by 4 bases and J by 8 bases, with 13 bases between. The germline CDR1 and CDR2 sequences are SGHDT and YYEEEE. The CDR3 is made up of 14 amino acids. CDR3: CASSPARGHSPLHF. The CDR3 DNA sequence: TGTGCCAGCAGCCCCGCCAGGGGCCATTCACCCCTCCACTTT.

This sequence joins TRBV6-6 and TRBJ1-1, with 8 bases aligning to TRBD1. V trimming: 7 bases; J trimming: 1 base; junction bases outside the gene matches: 2. Looked up from germline, CDR1 is MNHNY and CDR2 is SVGAGI (reference sequence). The CDR3 loop spans 13 amino acids. This CDR3 is CASTGQGNTEAFF. The DNA for the CDR3 is TGTGCCAGCACTGGACAGGGGAACACTGAAGCTTTCTTT.

This chain joins TRBV7-2 and TRBJ2-4, with 9 positions matching TRBD2. The V gene's germline CDR1 is SGHTA and CDR2 FQGNSA. J gave up 0 bases and V 3 bases, and 6 bases lay outside the gene matches. The CDR3 length is 17 residues. CDR3 nucleotides: TGTGCCAGCAGCTTCATACTAGCGGGTCTAGCCAAAAACATTCAGTACTTC. It translates to CASSFILAGLAKNIQYF.

The chain links TRBV20-1 to TRBJ1-1; tentatively, D is TRBD1 (6 bases). The V gene's germline CDR1 is DFQATT and CDR2 SNEGSKA (reference sequence). V was clipped by 5 bases and J by 5 bases, with 9 bases between them. CDR3 size: 11 residues. CDR3 nucleotide sequence: TGCAGTGCTGAGGGGGGTACTGAAGCTTTCTTT. Translated: CSAEGGTEAFF.

V usage is TRBV18 and J usage is TRBJ1-2; 7 positions agree with TRBD1. V dropped 3 bases and J dropped 4; count of bases not matched to a gene: 14. Germline V CDR1 and CDR2: KGHSH, LQKENI. The CDR3 contains 17 residues. CDR3 amino acids: CASSPPWGLGGPYGYTF. CDR3 DNA: TGTGCCAGCTCACCCCCCTGGGGGTTAGGGGGCCCCTATGGCTACACCTTC.

The CDR3 coding sequence is TGTGCCAGCAGCCGTCAGGGACAGGGGGCCGGTCAGCCCCAGCATTTT. Translating gives CASSRQGQGAGQPQHF. The chain recombines TRBV7-9 with TRBJ1-5, with 12 nucleotides matching TRBD1. The CDR3 has 16 amino acids. Germline V CDR1 and CDR2: SEHNR, FQNEAQ (reference sequence). Germline trimming cut 5 bases from V and 6 bases from J; bases unmatched to any gene: 8.

J is TRBJ2-3 and V is TRBV6-1; TRBD2 agrees at 12 bases. The V and J ends lost 3 bases and 3 bases, in that order; junction bases with no gene match: 7. Germline CDR1 and CDR2: MNHNS and SASEGT. The CDR3 runs 17 residues. CDR3 bases: TGTGCCAGCAGTGACCTTCTAGCGGGAGGGCCGACAGATACGCAGTATTTT. This codes for CASSDLLAGGPTDTQYF.